Listed here are 22 T cell receptor beta chains from one sample, sequenced in a study of blood T cell repertoires in COVID-19. TCRdb's copy holds only in-frame clones and misses some; the assay was immunoSEQ multiplex PCR. The table has about 41,000 clones, roughly 87% seen once. Material for sequencing was peripheral blood. These receptors were obtained from a man between 60 and 75 years old with acute or convalescent COVID-19.

This clone was detected once. This chain joins TRBV19 and TRBJ2-1, with 8 nucleotides matching TRBD1. J lost 7 bases, V lost 5 bases, and 7 bases had no gene match. CDR3 length: 14 amino acids. The germline V gene encodes CDR1 LNHDA and CDR2 SQIVND (reference sequence). DNA for the CDR3: TGTGCCAGTAGTTCGAGGGACAGGATGAATGAGCAGTTCTTC. Residues: CASSSRDRMNEQFF.

The J gene is TRBJ2-1, the V gene TRBV9; 9 bases are shared with TRBD2. Trimming cost V 2 bases and J 4 bases; bases outside gene matches: 7. Germline V CDR1 and CDR2: SGDLS, YYNGEE. The CDR3 spans 16 residues. CDR3 region: CASSVLGGGAYNEQFF. CDR3 DNA: TGTGCCAGCAGCGTTCTAGGCGGGGGGGCTTACAATGAGCAGTTCTTC.

This clone appeared a single time. The rearrangement joins TRBV5-8 to TRBJ2-3, with D possibly TRBD1 on 5 matching bases. Germline V CDR1 and CDR2: SGHTS, YDEGEE. Trimming cost V 2 bases and J 0 bases, with 7 bases left between them. CDR3 size: 14 residues. The CDR3 reads CASSFWGSTDTQYF. The CDR3 nucleotides are TGTGCCAGCAGCTTCTGGGGCAGCACAGATACGCAGTATTTT.

The chain recombines TRBV7-9 with TRBJ1-6; 10 bases are a match to TRBD1. CDR3 length equals 15 residues. Germline CDR1 SEHNR, CDR2 FQNEAQ (reference sequence). V lost 5 bases, J lost 8 bases, and 6 bases stayed unmatched. CDR3 loop: CASSLTGTGDSPLHF. As DNA, the CDR3 is TGTGCCAGCAGCCTAACCGGGACAGGGGATTCACCCCTCCACTTT.

The chain combines TRBV3-1 (or the pseudogene TRBV3-2) with TRBJ2-2; 8 positions match TRBD2. J lost 0 bases, V lost 7 bases, and 7 bases had no gene match. This CDR3 comprises 16 residues. Germline loops: CDR1 LGHDT, CDR2 YNNKEL (reference sequence). The CDR3 bases are TGTGCCAGCAAAAAGAGCGGGGGTACGAACACCGGGGAGCTGTTTTTT. Translated: CASKKSGGTNTGELFF.

The rearrangement joins TRBV12-5 to TRBJ1-2, with D perhaps matching TRBD1 (6 bases). Germline V gene data show CDR1 as LGHNT and CDR2 as FRNRAP. V lost 5 bases, J lost 9 bases, and 19 bases lay in between. The CDR3 runs to 14 residues. The CDR3 DNA sequence: TGTGCTAGTGGTCTCCGAACAGGGATTCAACGCTACACCTTC. Protein sequence: CASGLRTGIQRYTF.

The chain carries TRBV29-1 and TRBJ2-6, with TRBD1 as a possible D gene (5 bases). Germline CDR1 is SQVTM and CDR2 is ANQGSEA. V lost 6 bases, J lost 4 bases, and 13 bases lay in between. The CDR3 runs to 14 residues. The CDR3 loop is CSVAGLGGANVLTF. CDR3 nucleotides: TGCAGCGTCGCAGGGCTTGGGGGGGCCAACGTCCTGACTTTC.

V is TRBV2 and J is TRBJ2-7; TRBD2 is a possible D gene (5 bases). Germline values: CDR1 SNHLY, CDR2 FYNNEI. The CDR3 totals 13 residues. The V and J ends lost 6 bases and 2 bases respectively, with 11 bases between them. For the CDR3, the DNA is TGTGCCAGCAGCCTGACGGGGACCTACGAGCAGTACTTC. Residues: CASSLTGTYEQYF. Full variable domain (outside the CDR3, taken from reference TRBV2 and TRBJ2-7): EPEVTQTPSHQVTQMGQEVILRCVPISNHLYFYWYRQILGQKVEFLVSFYNNEISEKSEIFDDQFSVERPDGSNFTLKIRSTKLEDSAMYFCASSLTGTYEQYFGPGTRLTVT.

V gene TRBV9 combines with J gene TRBJ2-1; TRBD2 agrees at 8 bases. Germline V gene lookup returns CDR1 SGDLS and CDR2 YYNGEE. The CDR3 contains 14 residues. V was clipped by 0 bases and J by 6 bases; unmatched bases: 2. The CDR3 DNA sequence: TGTGCCAGCAGCGTAGCCGGGGGGGCCAATGAGCAGTTCTTC. As protein: CASSVAGGANEQFF.

This clone was found a few times. The chain recombines TRBV6-6 with TRBJ1-1; D is unclear. V lost 2 bases and J lost 0, with 7 bases in between. Per the germline V gene, CDR1 is MNHNY and CDR2 is SVGAGI (reference sequence). This CDR3 has 14 amino acids. The CDR3 sequence is CASSYPEMNTEAFF. CDR3 nucleotide sequence: TGTGCCAGCAGTTACCCGGAGATGAACACTGAAGCTTTCTTT.

This clone has only one observation. The CDR3 sequence is CTSSRREGESYNEQFF. The CDR3 coding sequence is TGCACCAGCAGCCGCCGGGAGGGGGAGTCCTACAATGAGCAGTTCTTC. V usage is TRBV1 and J usage is TRBJ2-1; the table gives TRBD2 as D, unverified against the DNA. TRBV1 constitutes a pseudogene. The length of the CDR3 is 16 residues.

This chain uses TRBV4-3 with TRBJ2-7; TRBD1 agrees at 7 bases. The CDR3 is 15 residues long. CDR1 is LGHNA, CDR2 YSLEER, per germline. Trimming cost V 1 base and J 2 bases; bases outside gene matches: 5. The CDR3 region has the DNA TGCGCCAGCAGCCAAGGCGCCCAGGGGGCCTACGAGCAGTACTTC. Residues: CASSQGAQGAYEQYF.

The rearrangement uses TRBV12-3 or TRBV12-4 and TRBJ1-2; 8 positions match TRBD1. The CDR3 is 13 amino acids. J gave up 5 bases and V 6 bases, and 5 bases lay outside the gene matches. The CDR3, as DNA: TGTGCCAGCAGCCCGACAGGGGCATATGGCTACACCTTC. This codes for CASSPTGAYGYTF.

This rearrangement joins TRBV3-1 (or the pseudogene TRBV3-2) to TRBJ2-3; D unclear. Trimming left V 6 bases short and J 0 bases short, with 10 bases between. This CDR3 region has 14 residues. The germline V gene has CDR1 LGHDT and CDR2 YNNKEL (reference sequence). DNA of the CDR3: TGTGCCAGCAGTCCCTCACATAGCACAGATACGCAGTATTTT. Its translation is CASSPSHSTDTQYF.

This chain connects TRBV4-3 to TRBJ2-1; D gene unclear. CDR1 is LGHNA and CDR2 is YSLEER in the germline V gene. This CDR3 contains 14 residues. V was cut by 0 bases and J by 5 bases, with 8 bases left in between. As DNA, the CDR3 is TGCGCCAGCAGCCAAGACCAGCGCGACAATGAGCAGTTCTTC. It encodes CASSQDQRDNEQFF.

This clone appeared a single time. The V and J genes are TRBV7-2 and TRBJ1-1; D is perhaps TRBD1 (6 bases). CDR3 size: 13 residues. V was shortened by 5 bases and J by 10 bases, with 17 bases between the two germline ends. Germline V gene lookup returns CDR1 SGHTA and CDR2 FQGNSA. The CDR3 here is CASSPRLGGRAFF. The DNA for the CDR3 is TGTGCCAGCAGCCCACGGTTGGGGGGGCGAGCTTTCTTT. Using reference TRBV7-2 and TRBJ1-1 for the parts outside the CDR3, the full variable domain is GAGVSQSPSNKVTEKGKDVELRCDPISGHTALYWYRQSLGQGLEFLIYFQGNSAPDKSGLPSDRFSAERTGGSVSTLTIQRTQQEDSAVYLCASSPRLGGRAFFGQGTRLTVV.

The V and J genes are TRBV19 and TRBJ1-1, with TRBD1 identical over 10 bases. Trimming at V came to 10 bases and at J to 4 bases, leaving 6 bases not matched to a gene. This CDR3 is 13 amino acids long. Germline V lookup: CDR1 LNHDA, CDR2 SQIVND (reference sequence). The CDR3 nucleotides read TGTGCCACATGGACAGGGGGAGTCACTGAAGCTTTCTTT. Its protein is CATWTGGVTEAFF. The full variable domain, in which reference TRBV19 and TRBJ1-1 provide the parts outside the CDR3, is DGGITQSPKYLFRKEGQNVTLSCEQNLNHDAMYWYRQDPGQGLRLIYYSQIVNDFQKGDIAEGYSVSREKKESFPLTVTSAQKNPTAFYLCATWTGGVTEAFFGQGTRLTVV.

The J gene is TRBJ2-7, the V gene TRBV12-3 or TRBV12-4; 7 nucleotides line up with TRBD1. The CDR3 is 12 amino acids. The junction had 6 bases not matched to a gene; V was cut back by 10 bases and J by 3 bases. Written as DNA, the CDR3 is TGTGCCACCAAGACAGGGCTCTACGAGCAGTACTTC. It is translated as CATKTGLYEQYF.

This clone was counted a few times. The gene calls are TRBV7-8 and TRBJ1-2; TRBD1 matches 7 bases. Germline V gives CDR1 SGHVS, CDR2 FQNEAQ. The CDR3 contains 13 residues. V dropped 3 bases and J dropped 8; count of bases not matched to a gene: 6. CDR3: CASSFGTASGYTF. DNA for the CDR3: TGTGCCAGCAGCTTCGGGACAGCGTCCGGCTACACCTTC.

This chain links TRBV2 with TRBJ1-4; 7 nucleotides line up with TRBD1. Germline CDR1 is SNHLY and CDR2 is FYNNEI. With V trimmed by 6 bases and J by 7 bases, 5 bases remained unmatched. The CDR3 runs to 13 residues. The CDR3 DNA follows: TGTGCCAGCAGACAGGGGTTTGGTGAAAAACTGTTTTTT. Residues: CASRQGFGEKLFF.

The chain has TRBV10-2 and TRBJ1-5; 9 bases are shared with TRBD1. The trim removed 8 bases at V and 5 bases at J, leaving 7 bases unmatched. This CDR3 is built from 14 residues. Germline values: CDR1 WSHSY, CDR2 SAAADI. CDR3 loop: CASRHRGQDQPQHF. For the CDR3, the DNA is TGCGCCAGCCGCCACAGGGGGCAGGATCAGCCCCAGCATTTT.

The rearrangement links TRBV5-1 to TRBJ1-3; D perhaps matches TRBD1 (5 bases). In germline, CDR1 is SGHRS, CDR2 YFSETQ. Trimming pared 9 bases from V and 3 bases from J, leaving 19 bases between. This CDR3 is built from 15 residues. Written as DNA, the CDR3 is TGCGCCACCGGATTCTCGGGGGATAGTGGAAACACCATATATTTT. Protein: CATGFSGDSGNTIYF.